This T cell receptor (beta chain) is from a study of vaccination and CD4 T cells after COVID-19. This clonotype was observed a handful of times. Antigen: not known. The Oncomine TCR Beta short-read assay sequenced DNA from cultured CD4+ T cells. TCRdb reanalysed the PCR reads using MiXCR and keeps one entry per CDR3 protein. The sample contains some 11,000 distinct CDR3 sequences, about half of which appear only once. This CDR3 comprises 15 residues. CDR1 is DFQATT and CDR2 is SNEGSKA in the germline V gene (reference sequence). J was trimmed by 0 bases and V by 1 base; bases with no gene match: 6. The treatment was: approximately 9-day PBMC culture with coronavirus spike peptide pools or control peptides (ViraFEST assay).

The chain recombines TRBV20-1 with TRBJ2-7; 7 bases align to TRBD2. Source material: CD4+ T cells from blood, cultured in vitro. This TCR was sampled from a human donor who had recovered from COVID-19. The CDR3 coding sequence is TGCAGTGCTAGAGCCGGGAGGCTTCTCTCCTACGAGCAGTACTTC. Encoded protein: CSARAGRLLSYEQYF.